This T cell receptor (beta chain) was captured in a study of shared clonotypes between healthy human individuals. Study findings and constraints: Among donors, the sharing of clonotypes was expected to be influenced by sequencing depth. Larger richness was generally estimated for naive than memory subsets.

Notes on this clone: As yet, its antigen is unknown.

The authors loaded roughly 180 ng DNA, tens of thousands of T cell genomes, into sorted-subset replicate PCRs. Repertoires were generated with immunoSEQ multiplex PCR, while TCRdb's copy carries only in-frame clones and drops some. The data contain about 2.4 million clones, roughly 93% of them singletons. The CDR3 runs 13 residues. Per the germline V gene, CDR1 is MNHNS and CDR2 is SASEGT. V shed 8 bases and J 1 base; nucleotides not matched to a gene: 2. V and J are TRBV6-1 and TRBJ2-5; TRBD2 matches at 9 bases. The sample consisted of naive CD4+ T cells from PBMCs. Stated subset: CD45RA+ positively selected. The TCR was taken from a man between 18 and 35 years old in good health. Some clones in this sample may be carry-over from other donors' samples. The CDR3 loop reads CASLAGIQETQYF. The DNA of the CDR3 is TGTGCCAGCCTAGCGGGGATCCAAGAGACCCAGTACTTC.